These 26 T cell receptor beta chains were sequenced from one sample in a study of T-cell reconstitution after alpha-beta-depleted transplantation in children. The TCRbeta library was prepared with unique molecular identifiers. TCRdb fed the PCR reads into MiXCR, producing one record per CDR3 protein. The sample has roughly 200,000 distinct CDR3 sequences, about 11% seen once. This material consisted of PBMCs, taken before TCRalphabeta/CD19-depleted stem cell transplant. All receptors derive from a child less than two years old with acute myeloid leukemia, due to receive a stem cell transplant.

This clonotype was observed many times. The chain employs TRBV20-1 and TRBJ2-3; 15 nucleotides agree with TRBD2. Germline CDR1 and CDR2: DFQATT and SNEGSKA (reference sequence). CDR3 length: 18 residues. Trimming removed 6 bases from V and 8 bases from J; junction bases left unmatched: 18. Here the CDR3 reads CSATRPGLAGGRWVTQYF. DNA of the CDR3: TGCAGTGCCACGAGACCGGGACTAGCGGGAGGTCGATGGGTTACGCAGTATTTT.

This clonotype was recorded many times. This chain connects TRBV6-2 or TRBV6-3 to TRBJ2-6; TRBD1 matches 11 bases. Unmatched junction bases numbered 5, after V lost 6 bases and J lost 4 bases. The CDR3 extends over 16 amino acids. From germline, CDR1 is MNHEY and CDR2 SVGEGT. This chain's CDR3 is CASRGQGARGANVLTF. CDR3 DNA: TGTGCCAGCAGAGGACAGGGGGCGCGAGGGGCCAACGTCCTGACTTTC.

This chain links TRBV27 with TRBJ2-2, with D perhaps matching TRBD1 (6 bases). The germline gives CDR1 MNHEY, CDR2 SMNVEV (reference sequence). The CDR3 totals 15 residues. The V end was cut by 6 bases, the J end by 1 base, with 12 bases between. In DNA form, the CDR3 reads TGTGCCAGCAGGGCTAGGGGGTTGAACACCGGGGAGCTGTTTTTT. Amino acids: CASRARGLNTGELFF.

The V and J genes are TRBV27 and TRBJ1-1; D uncertain. Germline CDR1 reads MNHEY; CDR2 reads SMNVEV (reference sequence). The length of the CDR3 is 13 residues. The V end lost 6 bases, the J end lost 1 base, and 9 bases lay between the germline ends. The CDR3 DNA follows: TGTGCCAGCAGGGCCTCAGGGAACACTGAAGCTTTCTTT. It encodes CASRASGNTEAFF.

In this sample, this clonotype turned up many times. This chain links TRBV20-1 with TRBJ1-1, with TRBD1 matching 9 bases. Germline lookup yields CDR1 DFQATT and CDR2 SNEGSKA (reference sequence). J gave up 5 bases and V 5 bases, and 6 bases lay outside the gene matches. This CDR3 has 13 residues. The CDR3 DNA sequence: TGCAGTGCTCACAGGGGGCGGGGGACTGAAGCTTTCTTT. Translation gives CSAHRGRGTEAFF.

This clonotype was seen a handful of times. The chain joins TRBV6-1 to TRBJ2-7; no reliable D call. V gave up 1 base and J gave up 3 bases, with 13 bases separating them. Germline CDR1 reads MNHNS; CDR2 reads SASEGT. The CDR3 runs 15 residues. The CDR3 DNA is TGTGCCAGCAGTGAAGGCCAGGCTAGTTACTACGAGCAGTACTTC. It encodes CASSEGQASYYEQYF.

Many counts were recorded for this clonotype. This sequence joins TRBV3-1 and TRBJ1-1, with D hard to call. The CDR3 extends over 13 amino acids. The ends were cut back, 0 bases at V and 7 bases at J, with 9 bases in the middle. Germline V gene sequence: CDR1 LGHDT, CDR2 YNNKEL (reference sequence). CDR3 sequence (DNA): TGTGCCAGCAGCCAAGAGGGAGCGGTTGAAGCTTTCTTT. Protein product: CASSQEGAVEAFF.

Notes on this clonotype: This may stem from a read error, because a much larger clone lies one nucleotide away. CDR3: CASSRRGSDPRGPSVLVF. The CDR3 nucleotides are TGTGCCAGCAGCCGAAGAGGGTCTGATCCGAGGGGGCCGTCGGTATTGGTTTTT. The V call is TRBV11-2, the J call TRBJ1-4; TRBD1 aligns across 7 bases. CDR3 length equals 18 residues. The germline V gene has CDR1 SGHAT and CDR2 FQNNGV. Drawing the rest from reference TRBV11-2 and TRBJ1-4, the complete variable domain is EAGVAQSPRYKIIEKRQSVAFWCNPISGHATLYWYQQILGQGPKLLIQFQNNGVVDDSQLPKDRFSAERLKGVDSTLKIQPAKLEDSAVYLCASSRRGSDPRGPSVLVFGSGTQLSVL.

This clonotype was counted ten times or more. The CDR3 bases are TGTGCCAGCAGCGTGGGACTTCAGCCCCAGCATTTT. Translated: CASSVGLQPQHF. This chain connects TRBV5-6 to TRBJ1-5, with D perhaps TRBD1 (5 bases). The CDR3 covers 12 residues. V lost 4 bases and J lost 6, with 8 bases in between. Germline V gives CDR1 SGHDT, CDR2 YYEEEE.

Many counts were recorded for this clonotype. The rearrangement uses TRBV5-1 and TRBJ2-6; D unclear. The germline V and J ends were trimmed by 4 bases and 0 bases, with 14 bases remaining between them. Germline lookup yields CDR1 SGHRS and CDR2 YFSETQ. The CDR3 is 17 amino acids. The CDR3 sequence: CASSRLPGRSGANVLTF. For the CDR3, the DNA is TGCGCCAGCAGCCGGCTCCCCGGCCGCTCTGGGGCCAACGTCCTGACTTTC.

This clonotype was observed at least ten times. V usage is TRBV29-1 and J usage is TRBJ2-1; D call uncertain. The CDR3 runs to 12 residues. CDR1 and CDR2 (germline): SQVTM, ANQGSEA. V lost 3 bases and J lost 4, with 7 bases in between. CDR3 coding DNA: TGCAGCGTTGAGCTCGCGTACAATGAGCAGTTCTTC. This sequence encodes CSVELAYNEQFF.

This clonotype was picked up many times. In nucleotides, the CDR3 is TGTGCCAGCAGTTTAACCCCCCTAGCGGGTAGCACAGATACGCAGTATTTT. Amino acid sequence: CASSLTPLAGSTDTQYF. The chain has TRBV12-3 or TRBV12-4 and TRBJ2-3, with 8 bases matching TRBD2. The CDR3 has 17 residues. With V trimmed by 2 bases and J by 0 bases, 7 bases remained unmatched.

This clonotype was detected many times. This chain connects TRBV21-1 to TRBJ2-7; the table's D call, TRBD2, was not checked against the DNA. TRBV21-1 is designated a pseudogene. The CDR3 runs to 15 residues. CDR3 sequence reads: CASSKPATKIGEQYF. CDR3 nucleotide sequence: TGTGCCAGCAGCAAGCCCGCGACTAAAATCGGCGAGCAGTACTTC.

This clonotype was counted a few times. The rearrangement joins TRBV7-2 to TRBJ2-1; no reliable D call. Trimming shortened V by 5 bases and J by 10 bases, and 18 bases separated the two germline ends. The CDR3 length is 14 residues. Germline CDR1 SGHTA, CDR2 FQGNSA. The DNA of the CDR3 is TGTGCCAGCAGCCTCCATCAATCCTGGACCGAGCAGTTCTTC. Protein product: CASSLHQSWTEQFF.

This clonotype was recorded a few times. The V gene is TRBV2, the J gene TRBJ2-7, with D unresolved. CDR1 and CDR2 from the germline V gene are SNHLY and FYNNEI. Between the trimmed V and J ends, which lost 1 base and 0 bases, there was a span of 7 bases. This CDR3 is built from 14 residues. The CDR3 here is CASSEEIASYEQYF. The CDR3 DNA is TGTGCCAGCAGTGAAGAAATAGCCTCCTACGAGCAGTACTTC.

Many counts were recorded for this clonotype. The chain links TRBV7-9 to TRBJ2-1, with D unclear. Germline V gene sequence: CDR1 SEHNR, CDR2 FQNEAQ (reference sequence). The CDR3 extends over 16 amino acids. Between the trimmed V and J ends, which lost 0 bases and 2 bases, there was a span of 11 bases. The CDR3 DNA reads TGTGCCAGCAGCTTAGCGCTTCCCTTTGCCTACAATGAGCAGTTCTTC. This gives the protein CASSLALPFAYNEQFF.

Ten or more counts support this clonotype. V usage is TRBV4-2 and J usage is TRBJ2-1; the D gene could be TRBD1 or TRBD2 (5 bases each). Per germline, CDR1 LGHNA and CDR2 YNFKEQ. CDR3 length: 14 amino acids. With 1 base removed from V and 5 bases from J, the gap between germline ends came to 9 bases. The CDR3 sequence: CASSQVWDDNEQFF. The CDR3 DNA sequence: TGTGCCAGCAGCCAAGTGTGGGACGACAATGAGCAGTTCTTC.

This clonotype showed up many times. The J gene is TRBJ1-1, the V gene TRBV12-3 or TRBV12-4; D unclear. V lost 6 bases to trimming and J lost 1 base, with 21 bases between them. The CDR3 has 17 residues. In DNA, the CDR3 is TGTGCCAGCAGCAGATTCGGACTCGGGAAGGGGAACACTGAAGCTTTCTTT. Protein: CASSRFGLGKGNTEAFF.

This clonotype was picked up many times. The V gene is TRBV5-1, the J gene TRBJ1-1; 8 bases agree with TRBD1. The length of the CDR3 is 15 residues. V lost 3 bases to trimming and J lost 0 bases; unmatched junction nucleotides: 4. The germline CDR1 and CDR2 sequences are SGHRS and YFSETQ. The CDR3 DNA is TGCGCCAGCAGCTCAATACAGGGGGTGAACACTGAAGCTTTCTTT. Translated: CASSSIQGVNTEAFF. The full variable domain, its missing parts supplied by reference TRBV5-1 and TRBJ1-1, is KAGVTQTPRYLIKTRGQQVTLSCSPISGHRSVSWYQQTPGQGLQFLFEYFSETQRNKGNFPGRFSGRQFSNSRSEMNVSTLELGDSALYLCASSSIQGVNTEAFFGQGTRLTVV.

This clonotype occurred many times. The chain links TRBV7-2 to TRBJ2-7; D is unresolved. V lost 1 base, J lost 2 bases, and 12 bases lay in between. This CDR3 comprises 15 residues. From germline, CDR1 is SGHTA and CDR2 FQGNSA. CDR3 sequence: CASSLDSWTTYEQYF. In nucleotides, the CDR3 is TGTGCCAGCAGCTTAGATTCTTGGACGACCTACGAGCAGTACTTC. Combining the CDR3 with reference TRBV7-2 and TRBJ2-7 gives the whole variable domain GAGVSQSPSNKVTEKGKDVELRCDPISGHTALYWYRQSLGQGLEFLIYFQGNSAPDKSGLPSDRFSAERTGGSVSTLTIQRTQQEDSAVYLCASSLDSWTTYEQYFGPGTRLTVT.

This clonotype was seen ten or more times. V usage is TRBV28 and J usage is TRBJ2-3; D remains unclear. V dropped 6 bases and J dropped 0 bases, with 4 bases sitting between them. This CDR3 spans 12 amino acids. Germline V gene lookup returns CDR1 MDHEN and CDR2 SYDVKM. The CDR3 DNA reads TGTGCCAGCAGGCTAAGCACAGATACGCAGTATTTT. This codes for CASRLSTDTQYF.

This clonotype was seen repeatedly, ten times or more. This chain joins TRBV7-9 and TRBJ2-3; unclear D gene. The CDR3 contains 16 residues. The V end lost 3 bases, the J end lost 3 bases, and 16 bases lay between the germline ends. Germline V lookup: CDR1 SEHNR, CDR2 FQNEAQ (reference sequence). This chain's CDR3 is CASSFIEGRGTDTQYF. The CDR3 nucleotides are TGTGCCAGCAGCTTCATAGAAGGCCGAGGTACAGATACGCAGTATTTT.

This clonotype was found many times. V gene TRBV5-1 combines with J gene TRBJ2-2; D is undetermined. Germline CDR1 and CDR2: SGHRS and YFSETQ. V was shortened by 9 bases and J by 0 bases, with 9 bases between the two germline ends. The CDR3 is made up of 13 amino acids. The chain's CDR3 is CATHHTNTGELFF. The CDR3 nucleotides read TGCGCCACCCACCACACGAACACCGGGGAGCTGTTTTTT.

This clonotype has a count of ten or more. V usage is TRBV9 and J usage is TRBJ2-7; D remains ambiguous. This CDR3 is built from 11 residues. Germline V gene data show CDR1 as SGDLS and CDR2 as YYNGEE. V gave up 7 bases and J gave up 1 base, with 6 bases separating them. The CDR3 DNA reads as TGTGCCAGCGGGGATTCCTACGAGCAGTACTTC. Translated, it gives CASGDSYEQYF. Complete variable domain (other parts from reference TRBV9 and TRBJ2-7): DSGVTQTPKHLITATGQRVTLRCSPRSGDLSVYWYQQSLDQGLQFLIQYYNGEERAKGNILERFSAQQFPDLHSELNLSSLELGDSALYFCASGDSYEQYFGPGTRLTVT.

This clonotype was counted ten times or more. CDR3 nucleotides: TGTGCCAGCAGTTATACTAGCACAGATACGCAGTATTTT. Its translation: CASSYTSTDTQYF. The chain carries TRBV6-5 and TRBJ2-3; the D is unclear. This CDR3 spans 13 amino acids. The germline V and J ends were trimmed by 3 bases and 0 bases, with 4 bases remaining between them. Germline values: CDR1 MNHEY, CDR2 SVGAGI.

This clonotype was recorded at least ten times. This chain uses TRBV29-1 with TRBJ1-5, with 9 nucleotides matching TRBD1. This CDR3 has 13 residues. Losses at the gene ends were 6 bases for V and 5 bases for J; bases not matched to a gene: 5. The germline gives CDR1 SQVTM, CDR2 ANQGSEA. The CDR3 reads CSVGDRVDQPQHF. The DNA of the CDR3 is TGCAGCGTAGGGGACAGGGTGGATCAGCCCCAGCATTTT. Full variable domain (missing parts from reference TRBV29-1 and TRBJ1-5): SAVISQKPSRDICQRGTSLTIQCQVDSQVTMMFWYRQQPGQSLTLIATANQGSEATYESGFVIDKFPISRPNLTFSTLTVSNMSPEDSSIYLCSVGDRVDQPQHFGDGTRLSIL.